This TCR beta chain was identified in a study of OX40 agonist ivuxolimab in advanced cancers. Study-level results: Partial responders dosed at 0.1-3.0 mg/kg displayed clonal expansion ranking among the lowest.

Anyone with autoimmune disease history or systemic immunosuppression was excluded. Using immunoSEQ multiplex PCR, the repertoire was profiled, and TCRdb retains in-frame clones only, with some absent. The repertoire holds 73,000 or so clones, with 65% to 90% as singletons. There are 17 residues in the CDR3. The V end was cut by 0 bases, the J end by 2 bases, with 17 bases between. Germline assignment: CDR1 LGHNA and CDR2 YSLEER. Comment on this clone: The antigen is undetermined.

The sequence came from an adult with an advanced solid tumor such as melanoma, head and neck, liver or kidney cancer. The chain joins TRBV4-3 to TRBJ2-7; D is uncertain. Sequences were derived from CD4+ or CD8+ T cells sorted from blood, sampled in a trial of the OX40 agonist ivuxolimab. The CDR3 nucleotides read TGCGCCAGCAGCCAAGAATTGCGATCAGGAGCTCCCTACGAGCAGTACTTC. It yields the protein CASSQELRSGAPYEQYF.